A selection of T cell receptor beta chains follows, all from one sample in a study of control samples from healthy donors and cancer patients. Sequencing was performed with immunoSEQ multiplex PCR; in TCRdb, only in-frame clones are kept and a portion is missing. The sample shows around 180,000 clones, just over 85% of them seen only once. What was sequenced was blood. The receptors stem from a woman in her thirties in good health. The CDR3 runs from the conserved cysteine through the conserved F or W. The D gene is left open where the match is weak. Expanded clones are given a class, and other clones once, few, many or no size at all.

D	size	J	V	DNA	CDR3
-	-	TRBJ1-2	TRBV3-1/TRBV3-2	TGTGCCAGCAGCCTCCCGGGAAACTATGGCTACACCTTC	CASSLPGNYGYTF
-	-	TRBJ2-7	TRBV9	TGTGCCAGCAGCGTCGGGACTGGTCTTTACGAGCAGTACTTC	CASSVGTGLYEQYF
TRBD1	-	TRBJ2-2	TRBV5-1	TGCGCCAGCAGCCGGAGACAGGGGGTTGTGTCCGGGGAGCTGTTTTTT	CASSRRQGVVSGELFF
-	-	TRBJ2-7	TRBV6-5	TGTGCCAGCAGTACGGTTGACACCCCCTACGAGCAGTACTTC	CASSTVDTPYEQYF
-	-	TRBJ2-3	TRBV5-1	TGCGCCAGCAGCTTGGGCGGGACAGAGTGGGATACGCAGTATTTT	CASSLGGTEWDTQYF
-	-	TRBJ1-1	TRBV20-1	TGCAGTGCCACGAATGGGGCTTTCTTT	CSATNGAFF
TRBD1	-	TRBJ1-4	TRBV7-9	TGTGCCAGCAGCTTAGGGGGGACAGATGAAAAACTGTTTTTT	CASSLGGTDEKLFF
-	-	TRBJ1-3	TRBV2	TGTGCCAGCAGCCGGGGGAGAAACTCTGGAAACACCATATATTTT	CASSRGRNSGNTIYF
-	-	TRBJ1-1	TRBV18	TGTGCCAGCTGTACACAGGAGAACACTGAAGCTTTCTTT	CASCTQENTEAFF
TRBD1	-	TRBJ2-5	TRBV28	TGTGCCAGCAGTTTGTCGAGACAGGGGGTCCTGCAAGAGACCCAGTACTTC	CASSLSRQGVLQETQYF
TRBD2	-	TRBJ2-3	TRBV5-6	TGTGCCAGCAGCGATCCCGGGACTAGCGGGGGGGCGGATACGCAGTATTTT	CASSDPGTSGGADTQYF
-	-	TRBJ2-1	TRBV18	TGTGCCAGCTCACCACCACTCGGGGCGAATGAGCAGTTCTTC	CASSPPLGANEQFF
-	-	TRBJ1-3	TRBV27	TGTGCCTCCAGGCCAGGCGCTAACTCTGGAAACACCATATATTTT	CASRPGANSGNTIYF
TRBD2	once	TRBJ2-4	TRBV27	TGTGCCAGCAGTTCCCACGTTAGCGGGATAGACATTCAGTACTTC	CASSSHVSGIDIQYF
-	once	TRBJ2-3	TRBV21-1	TGTGCCAGCAGCAAAGGGACAGGGGGAGGTACGCAGTATTTT	CASSKGTGGGTQYF
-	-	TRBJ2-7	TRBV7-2	TGTGCCAGCAGCTTAGATCCGGGTGCCTACGAGCAGTACTTC	CASSLDPGAYEQYF
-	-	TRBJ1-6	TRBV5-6	TGTGCCAGCAGCTTGTCAGGGAGCTCCTATAATTCACCCCTCCACTTT	CASSLSGSSYNSPLHF
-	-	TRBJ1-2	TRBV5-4	TGTGCCAGCAGCTTTTCGGTGGGAGATGGCTACACCTTC	CASSFSVGDGYTF
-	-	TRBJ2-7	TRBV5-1	TGCGCCAGCAGCTTGGATTCGGGCAGTGGATACGAGCAGTACTTC	CASSLDSGSGYEQYF
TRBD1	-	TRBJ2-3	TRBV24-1	TGTGCCACCAGAGAACAGGGGTTTACAAATACGCAGTATTTT	CATREQGFTNTQYF
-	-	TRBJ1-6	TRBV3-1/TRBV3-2	TGTGCCAGCAGCCAGGGAACAGACTCACCCCTCCACTTT	CASSQGTDSPLHF
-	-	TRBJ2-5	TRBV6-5	TGTGCCAGCACCCCGGGAGTCCAAGAGACCCAGTACTTC	CASTPGVQETQYF
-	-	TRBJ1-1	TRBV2	TGTGCCAGCCGACAGGTTGAAGCTTTCTTT	CASRQVEAFF
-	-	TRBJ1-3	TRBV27	TGTGCCAGCAGTCGGCAATTTGGAAACACCATATATTTT	CASSRQFGNTIYF
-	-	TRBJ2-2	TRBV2	TGTGCCAGCAGTGTACTGAGAACCGGGGAGCTGTTTTTT	CASSVLRTGELFF
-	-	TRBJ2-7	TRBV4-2	TGTGCCAGCAGCGCGCGACTAGGGGACTACGAGCAGTACTTC	CASSARLGDYEQYF
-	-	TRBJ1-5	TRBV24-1	TGTGCCACCAGTGAGTCAGGGCGCGCTGGCAATCAGCCCCAGCATTTT	CATSESGRAGNQPQHF
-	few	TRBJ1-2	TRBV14	TGTGCCAGCAGCCAAGTTCGACCAAACCGACGGAACTATGGCTACACCTTC	CASSQVRPNRRNYGYTF
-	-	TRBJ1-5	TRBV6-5	TGTGCCAGCAGTTACGGGGTCAATAGCAATCAGCCCCAGCATTTT	CASSYGVNSNQPQHF
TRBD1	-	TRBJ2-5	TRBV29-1	TGCAGCGGGGTGACAGGGGGCGCAGAGACCCAGTACTTC	CSGVTGGAETQYF
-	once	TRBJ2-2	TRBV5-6	TGTGCCAGCAGCTTGGACATCCAGAACACCGGGGAGCTGTTTTTT	CASSLDIQNTGELFF
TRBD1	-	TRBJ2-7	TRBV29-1	TGCAGCGTTGTGGGACAGACGAACTACGAGCAGTACTTC	CSVVGQTNYEQYF
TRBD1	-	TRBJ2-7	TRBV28	TGTGCCAGCAGTTTATGGGGCCGACAGGGGGGCTCCTACGAGCAGTACTTC	CASSLWGRQGGSYEQYF
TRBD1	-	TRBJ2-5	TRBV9	TGTGCCAGCAGCGTAGGAGCCAGGACAGGGAGCCAGACCCAGTACTTC	CASSVGARTGSQTQYF
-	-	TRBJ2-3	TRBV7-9	TGTGCCAGCAGCCCCCTAGAGGGGGTAAAGACAGATACGCAGTATTTT	CASSPLEGVKTDTQYF
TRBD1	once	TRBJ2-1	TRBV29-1	TGCAGCTTATGGGACAGGGGAAGCAGCTCCTACAATGAGCAGTTCTTC	CSLWDRGSSSYNEQFF
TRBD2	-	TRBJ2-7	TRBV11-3	TGTGCCAGCAGCCAATCTAGCGGGTCCTCCTACGAGCAGTACTTC	CASSQSSGSSYEQYF
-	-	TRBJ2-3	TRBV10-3	TGTGCCATCAGTACACAGGGAGGAGATACGCAGTATTTT	CAISTQGGDTQYF
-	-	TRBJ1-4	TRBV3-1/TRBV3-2	TGTGCCAGCCGGATCAGGGCCGGGGAAAAACTGTTTTTT	CASRIRAGEKLFF
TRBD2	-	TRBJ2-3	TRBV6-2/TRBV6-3	TGTGCCAGCAGCCGTACTAGCGGGTATAGCACAGATACGCAGTATTTT	CASSRTSGYSTDTQYF
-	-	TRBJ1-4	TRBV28	TGTGCCAGCAGTTTACGCCCTCCGGGAGCAACTAATGAAAAACTGTTTTTT	CASSLRPPGATNEKLFF
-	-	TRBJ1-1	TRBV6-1	TGTGCCAGCAGTGAAGATCGAACGGGCCAGGAGAACACTGAAGCTTTCTTT	CASSEDRTGQENTEAFF
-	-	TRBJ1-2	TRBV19	TGTGCCAGTAGTCAAGCAACAGGGAAAGGAGGCTACACCTTC	CASSQATGKGGYTF
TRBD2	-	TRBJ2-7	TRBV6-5	TGTGCCAGCAGAAGGACTAGCGCCTCCTACGAGCAGTACTTC	CASRRTSASYEQYF
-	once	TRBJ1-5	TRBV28	TGTGCCAGCAGCCCACGGGACACCCCCCAGCATTTT	CASSPRDTPQHF
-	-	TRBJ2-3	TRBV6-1	TGTGCCAGCAGTGAATTCGGCGCAGATACGCAGTATTTT	CASSEFGADTQYF
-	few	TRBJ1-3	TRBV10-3	TGTGCCAGCCGACACAGCTCTGGAAACACCATATATTTT	CASRHSSGNTIYF
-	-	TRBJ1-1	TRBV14	TGTGCCAGCAGCCAGCAAGGGAGGTCAGAAGCTTTCTTT	CASSQQGRSEAFF
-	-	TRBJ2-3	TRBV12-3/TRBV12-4	TGTGCCAGCAGTTTAACAGGGCAAGGTACGCAGTATTTT	CASSLTGQGTQYF
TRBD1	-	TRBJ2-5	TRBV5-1	TGCGCCAGCAGCTTGGAGGCAGGGGGATTCCAAGAGACCCAGTACTTC	CASSLEAGGFQETQYF
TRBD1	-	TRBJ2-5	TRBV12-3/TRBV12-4	TGTGCCAGCGGGTCGACAGGGATCGAGACCCAGTACTTC	CASGSTGIETQYF
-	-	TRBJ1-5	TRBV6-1	TGTGCCAGCAGTGAAGCGGGGGGGCTTCAGCCCCAGCATTTT	CASSEAGGLQPQHF
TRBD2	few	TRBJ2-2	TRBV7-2	TGTGCCAGCAGCTTAGCGGGAGGGGATACCGGGGAGCTGTTTTTT	CASSLAGGDTGELFF
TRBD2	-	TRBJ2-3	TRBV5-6	TGTGCCAGCAGCCCCTCCCCCGGGAGGTTTACAGATACGCAGTATTTT	CASSPSPGRFTDTQYF
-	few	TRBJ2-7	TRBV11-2	TGTGCCTCCGAGGCGGGGTACGAGCAGTACTTC	CASEAGYEQYF